This T cell receptor beta chain was observed in a study of control samples from healthy donors and cancer patients. This CDR3 comprises 14 residues. The germline V and J ends were trimmed by 3 bases and 4 bases, with 7 bases remaining between them. Germline lookup yields CDR1 KGHSH and CDR2 LQKENI. This clone was recorded only once. Only in-frame clones appear in the TCRdb table, and some are missing; sequencing was by immunoSEQ multiplex PCR. The table lists over 50,000 clones, 88% of them singletons. Specimen: blood. The chain recombines TRBV18 with TRBJ2-6; D not resolved. The TCR originated in a man aged 50 to 59 in good health. CDR3: CASSPGSGANVLTF. CDR3 DNA sequence: TGTGCCAGCTCACCGGGATCCGGGGCCAACGTCCTGACTTTC.